This T cell receptor beta chain was sequenced in a study of shared clonotypes between healthy human individuals. The table came from immunoSEQ multiplex PCR; TCRdb's copy has only in-frame clones and leaves some out. Among about 1.1 million clones listed, roughly 77% were seen once. Regarding this clone: A junction end diverges from the germline sequence, so it may reflect a read error.

This CDR3 contains 13 residues. CDR1 is SSHAT and CDR2 is FNYEAQ in the germline V gene (reference sequence). The sample consisted of memory CD4+ T cells from PBMCs. Subset reported: CD45RA-negative fraction. This sequence joins TRBV7-7 and TRBJ2-3; 8 bases agree with TRBD2. The TCR sequence derives from a man between 18 and 29 years old in good health. Some clones in this sample may be carry-over from other donors' samples. In DNA form, the CDR3 reads TGTGCTAGCAGCCCGGAAATTAGCGGGGTGCAGTATTTT. It encodes CASSPEISGVQYF.